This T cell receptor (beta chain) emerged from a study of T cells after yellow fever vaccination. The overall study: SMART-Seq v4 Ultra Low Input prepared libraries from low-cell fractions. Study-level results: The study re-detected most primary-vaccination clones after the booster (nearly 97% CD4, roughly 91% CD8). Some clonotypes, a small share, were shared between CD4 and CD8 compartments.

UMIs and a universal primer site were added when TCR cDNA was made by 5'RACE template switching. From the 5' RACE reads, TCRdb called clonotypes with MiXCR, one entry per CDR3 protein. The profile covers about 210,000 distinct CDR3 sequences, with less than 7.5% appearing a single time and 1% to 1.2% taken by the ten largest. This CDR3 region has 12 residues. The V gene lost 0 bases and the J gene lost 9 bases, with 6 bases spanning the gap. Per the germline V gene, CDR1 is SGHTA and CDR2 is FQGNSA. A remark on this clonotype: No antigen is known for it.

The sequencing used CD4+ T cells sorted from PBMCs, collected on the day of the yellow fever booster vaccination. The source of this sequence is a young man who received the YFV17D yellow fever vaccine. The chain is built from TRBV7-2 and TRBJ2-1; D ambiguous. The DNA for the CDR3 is TGTGCCAGCAGCTTAGCGGCCGGTGAGCAGTTCTTC. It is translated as CASSLAAGEQFF.